Reported below is one T cell receptor (beta chain). The target antigen is unknown. The data belong to a study of cytomegalovirus exposure and HLA in healthy donors. Notes on the study in general: HLA-A and HLA-B allele assignments for most subjects were reportedly predicted accurately using TCR beta sequences.

The PCR employed 60 Vbeta primers together with 13 Jbeta primers. Method: immunoSEQ multiplex PCR; TCRdb's copy keeps in-frame clones and lacks some. This repertoire shows some 160,000 clones, roughly 85% found once; its top ten account for roughly 3.4%. V lost 5 bases, J lost 4 bases, and 17 bases lay in between. This CDR3 contains 15 residues. Germline CDR1 is SGHAT and CDR2 is FQNNGV. Sequencing used PBMCs. The rearrangement uses TRBV11-2 and TRBJ2-5; possibly TRBD2 for D (5 bases). The sequence was obtained from a male donor in good health and CMV-seronegative. CDR3: CASSPRATSRETQYF. The CDR3 nucleotides read TGTGCCAGCAGCCCGAGGGCCACGTCCAGAGAGACCCAGTACTTC.